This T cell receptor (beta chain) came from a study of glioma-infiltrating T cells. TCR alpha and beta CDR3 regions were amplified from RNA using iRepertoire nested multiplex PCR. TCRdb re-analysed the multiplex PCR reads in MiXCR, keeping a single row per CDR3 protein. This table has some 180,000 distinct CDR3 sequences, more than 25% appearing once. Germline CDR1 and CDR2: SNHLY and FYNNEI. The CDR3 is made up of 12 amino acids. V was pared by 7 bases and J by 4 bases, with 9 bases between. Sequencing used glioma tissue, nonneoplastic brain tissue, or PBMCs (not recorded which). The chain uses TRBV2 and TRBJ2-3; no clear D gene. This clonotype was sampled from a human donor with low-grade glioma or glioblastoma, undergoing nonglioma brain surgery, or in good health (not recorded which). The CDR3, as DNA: TGTGCCAGCAAATACGCCGCAGATACGCAGTATTTT. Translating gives CASKYAADTQYF.